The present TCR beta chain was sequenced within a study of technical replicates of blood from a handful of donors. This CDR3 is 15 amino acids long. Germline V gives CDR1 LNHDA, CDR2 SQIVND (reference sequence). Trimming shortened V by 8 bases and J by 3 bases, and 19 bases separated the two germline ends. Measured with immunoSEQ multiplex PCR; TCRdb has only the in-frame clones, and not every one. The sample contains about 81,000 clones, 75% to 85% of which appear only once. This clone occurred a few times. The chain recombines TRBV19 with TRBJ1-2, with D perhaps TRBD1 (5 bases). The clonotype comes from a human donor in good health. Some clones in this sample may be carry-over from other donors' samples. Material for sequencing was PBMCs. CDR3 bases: TGTGCCAGTCGGGGAGGTGGGACGGTAGACTATGGCTACACCTTC. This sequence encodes CASRGGGTVDYGYTF.